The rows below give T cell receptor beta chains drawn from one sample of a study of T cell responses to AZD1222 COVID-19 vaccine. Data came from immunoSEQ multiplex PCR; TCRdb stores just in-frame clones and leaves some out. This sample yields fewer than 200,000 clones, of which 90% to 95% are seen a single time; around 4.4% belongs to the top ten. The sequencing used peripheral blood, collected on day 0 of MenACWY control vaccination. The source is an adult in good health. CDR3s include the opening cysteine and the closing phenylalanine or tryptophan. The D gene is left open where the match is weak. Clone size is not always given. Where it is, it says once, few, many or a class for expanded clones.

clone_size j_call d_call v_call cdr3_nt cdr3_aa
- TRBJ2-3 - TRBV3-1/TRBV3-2 TGTGCCAGCAGCCAAGATAGAAGACGGGAGGATACGCAGTATTTT CASSQDRRREDTQYF
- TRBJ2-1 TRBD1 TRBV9 TGTGCCAGCAGCCCTCGGGCAGGGGGCAATGAGCAGTTCTTC CASSPRAGGNEQFF
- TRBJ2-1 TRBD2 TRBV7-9 TGTGCCAGCAGCTCCATTCTAGCGGAGGGAAGCTCCTACAATGAGCAGTTCTTC CASSSILAEGSSYNEQFF
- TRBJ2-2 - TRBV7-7 TGTGCTAGCAGCTTAGCGCGAGGCCCTGCCGAGGAGCTGTTTTTT CASSLARGPAEELFF
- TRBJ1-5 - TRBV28 TGTGCCAGCAGGGCGGCGGGCAGCAATCAGCCCCAGCATTTT CASRAAGSNQPQHF
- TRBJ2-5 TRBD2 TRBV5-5 TGTGCCAGCAGCTTGGATTATGCGGGAGGGAGAGAGACCCAGTACTTC CASSLDYAGGRETQYF
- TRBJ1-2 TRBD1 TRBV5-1 TGCGCCAGCAGCCAGACAGGGAGGGAATCAATGGCTGGCTACACCTTC CASSQTGRESMAGYTF
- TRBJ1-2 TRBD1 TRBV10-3 TGTGCCGGCACAAAGGACAGGACTAACTATGGCTACACCTTC CAGTKDRTNYGYTF
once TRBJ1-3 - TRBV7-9 TGTGCCAGCAGCTTAGGAGGGAACTCTGGAAACACCATATATTTT CASSLGGNSGNTIYF
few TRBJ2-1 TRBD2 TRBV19 TGTGCCAGTAGTATAGTACTAGCGGGTGAGCAGTTCTTC CASSIVLAGEQFF
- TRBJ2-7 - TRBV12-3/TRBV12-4 TGTGCCAGCAGTTTTGGGGTGATCGAGCAGTACTTC CASSFGVIEQYF